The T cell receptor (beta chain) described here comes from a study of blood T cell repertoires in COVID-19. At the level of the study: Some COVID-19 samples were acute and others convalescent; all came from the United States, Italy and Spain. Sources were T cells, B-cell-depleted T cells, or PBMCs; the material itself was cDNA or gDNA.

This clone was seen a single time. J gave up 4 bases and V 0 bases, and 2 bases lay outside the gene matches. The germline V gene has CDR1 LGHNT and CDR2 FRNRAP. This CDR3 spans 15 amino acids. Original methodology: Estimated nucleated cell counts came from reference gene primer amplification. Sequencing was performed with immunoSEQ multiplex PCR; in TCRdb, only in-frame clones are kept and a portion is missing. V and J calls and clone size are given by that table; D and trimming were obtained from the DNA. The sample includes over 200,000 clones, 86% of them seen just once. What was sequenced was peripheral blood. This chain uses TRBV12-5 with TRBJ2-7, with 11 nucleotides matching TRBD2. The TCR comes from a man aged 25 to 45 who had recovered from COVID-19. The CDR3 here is CASGLVPSGGYEQYF. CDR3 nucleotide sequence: TGTGCTAGTGGTTTGGTCCCTAGCGGGGGGTACGAGCAGTACTTC. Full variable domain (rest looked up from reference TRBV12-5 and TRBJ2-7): DARVTQTPRHKVTEMGQEVTMRCQPILGHNTVFWYRQTMMQGLELLAYFRNRAPLDDSGMPKDRFSAEMPDATLATLKIQPSEPRDSAVYFCASGLVPSGGYEQYFGPGTRLTVT.